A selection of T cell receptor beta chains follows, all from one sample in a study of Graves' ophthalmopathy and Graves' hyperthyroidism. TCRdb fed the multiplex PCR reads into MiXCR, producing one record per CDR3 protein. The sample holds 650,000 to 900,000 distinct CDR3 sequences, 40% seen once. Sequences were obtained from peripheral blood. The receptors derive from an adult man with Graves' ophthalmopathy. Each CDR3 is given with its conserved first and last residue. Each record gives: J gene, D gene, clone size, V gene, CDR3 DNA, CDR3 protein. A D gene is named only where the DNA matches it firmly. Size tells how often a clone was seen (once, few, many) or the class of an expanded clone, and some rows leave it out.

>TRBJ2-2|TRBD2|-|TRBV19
TGTGCCAGTAGCATCGGGACTAGCAACACCGGGGAGCTGTTTTTT
CASSIGTSNTGELFF
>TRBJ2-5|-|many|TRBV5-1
TGCGCCAGCACCGTGACAGGTTCCCAAGAGACCCAGTACTTC
CASTVTGSQETQYF
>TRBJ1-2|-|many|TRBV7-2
TGTGCCAGCAGCCAATTGACTTCTTCTGGCTACACCTTC
CASSQLTSSGYTF
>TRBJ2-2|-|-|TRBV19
TGTGCCAGTAGTAGGTCGGGGCTTCCTGGCACCGGGGAGCTGTTTTTT
CASSRSGLPGTGELFF
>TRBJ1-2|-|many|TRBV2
TGTGCCAGCAGTGCCGCCTCGGGAGATGGCTACACCTTC
CASSAASGDGYTF
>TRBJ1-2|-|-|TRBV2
TGTGCCAGCAGCCAAACCGGGGCAGGGGCAAACTATGGCTACACCTTC
CASSQTGAGANYGYTF
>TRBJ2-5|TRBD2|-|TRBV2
TGTGCCAGCAGCCCAGGGACTAGCGGGAAACGAAAAGAGACCCAGTACTTC
CASSPGTSGKRKETQYF
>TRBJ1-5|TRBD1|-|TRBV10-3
TGTGCCCCCGGGGGACAGTTTGCCAATCAGCCCCAGCATTTT
CAPGGQFANQPQHF
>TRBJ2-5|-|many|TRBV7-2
TGTGCCAGCAGACCCGGGGAACGGAGGACCCAGTACTTC
CASRPGERRTQYF
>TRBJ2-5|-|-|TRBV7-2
TGTGCCAGCAGCTTGTGGGAGAAAAGCGAGGCCCAGTACTTC
CASSLWEKSEAQYF
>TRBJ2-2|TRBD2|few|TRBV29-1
TGCAGCGTTACAGGCGGGAGGAACACCGGGGAGCTGTTTTTT
CSVTGGRNTGELFF
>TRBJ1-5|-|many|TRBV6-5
TGTGCCAGCAGTAACGACAGACCCAATCAGCCCCAGCATTTT
CASSNDRPNQPQHF
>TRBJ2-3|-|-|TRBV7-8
TGTGCCAGCAGCTTAGGTCTACGCGGGAGCACAGATACGCAGTATTTT
CASSLGLRGSTDTQYF
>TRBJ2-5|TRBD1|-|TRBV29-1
TGCAGCGCCCAGGGGGCGGTTCAAGAGACCCAGTACTTC
CSAQGAVQETQYF